This TCR beta chain was documented in a study of blood T cell repertoires in COVID-19. Overall study context: In each case, the material was cDNA or gDNA derived from T cells, B-cell-depleted T cells, or PBMCs.

Sequencing was performed with immunoSEQ multiplex PCR; in TCRdb, only in-frame clones are kept and a portion is missing. The sample has 250,000 to 350,000 clones, around four fifths seen once. The CDR3 contains 13 residues. V was cut by 4 bases and J by 6 bases, with 9 bases left in between. CDR1 and CDR2 (germline): SNHLY, FYNNEI. The sample comprised peripheral blood. The sequence derives from a woman aged 50 to 60 with acute or convalescent COVID-19. This chain links TRBV2 with TRBJ2-2; the D is unclear. The CDR3 protein is CASSATRAGELFF. The CDR3 region has the DNA TGTGCCAGCAGTGCGACCCGGGCCGGGGAGCTGTTTTTT.